Below, 3 T cell receptor beta chains from the same sample are listed, as sequenced in a study of T cells in Graves' hyperthyroidism and ophthalmopathy. Using RNA transcripts as the source, TCR beta CDR3 regions were amplified. With the HTBI primer set, the TCR CDR3 went through a first round of RT-PCR. From the multiplex PCR reads, TCRdb called clonotypes with MiXCR, one entry per CDR3 protein. The data contain over 350,000 distinct CDR3 sequences, roughly 14% of them singletons. Sample: blood. Receptors were obtained from a man younger than 35 with Graves' ophthalmopathy.

This clonotype was detected many times. The chain uses TRBV20-1 and TRBJ2-1; D ambiguous. This CDR3 spans 12 amino acids. V lost 1 base and J 4 bases, leaving 5 bases between the germline ends. The germline V gene encodes CDR1 DFQATT and CDR2 SNEGSKA (reference sequence). Written as DNA, the CDR3 is TGCAGTGCTAGAGCCATTTACAATGAGCAGTTCTTC. Encoded protein: CSARAIYNEQFF.

The rearrangement links TRBV18 to TRBJ2-7; maybe TRBD2 (9 bases). Per germline, CDR1 KGHSH and CDR2 LQKENI. The CDR3 is made up of 16 amino acids. Trimming cost V 4 bases and J 6 bases, with 22 bases left between them. The CDR3 spells CASSRWTGTSPSEQYF. CDR3 nucleotide sequence: TGTGCCAGCTCACGCTGGACAGGGACTAGCCCGAGCGAGCAGTACTTC.

This clonotype has at least ten counts. The chain couples TRBV20-1 to TRBJ2-7, with 11 bases lining up with TRBD1. Trimming at V came to 1 base and at J to 4 bases, leaving 3 bases not matched to a gene. This CDR3 comprises 14 residues. CDR1 and CDR2 (germline): DFQATT, SNEGSKA (reference sequence). The CDR3 reads CSARADRGLYEQYF. Here the CDR3 DNA reads TGCAGTGCTAGAGCGGACAGGGGGCTGTACGAGCAGTACTTC.